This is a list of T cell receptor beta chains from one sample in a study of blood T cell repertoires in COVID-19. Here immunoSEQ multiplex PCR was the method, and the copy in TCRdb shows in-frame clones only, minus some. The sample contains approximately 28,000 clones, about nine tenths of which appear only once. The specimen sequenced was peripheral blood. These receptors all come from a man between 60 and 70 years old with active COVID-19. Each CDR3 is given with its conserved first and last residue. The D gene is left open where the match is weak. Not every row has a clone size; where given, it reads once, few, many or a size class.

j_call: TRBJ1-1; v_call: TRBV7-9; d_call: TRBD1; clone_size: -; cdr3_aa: CASSLGQVSEAFF; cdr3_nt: TGTGCCAGCAGCTTGGGACAGGTTTCTGAAGCTTTCTTT
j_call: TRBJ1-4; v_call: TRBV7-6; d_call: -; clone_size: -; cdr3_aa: CASSLGGGQQNEKLFF; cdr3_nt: TGTGCCAGCAGCTTAGGGGGGGGACAACAAAATGAAAAACTGTTTTTT
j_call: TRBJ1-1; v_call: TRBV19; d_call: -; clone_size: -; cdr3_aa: CASASDRMNTEAFF; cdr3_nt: TGTGCCAGTGCCTCGGACAGAATGAACACTGAAGCTTTCTTT
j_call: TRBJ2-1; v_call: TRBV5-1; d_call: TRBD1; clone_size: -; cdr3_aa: CASSPGTGGSEQFF; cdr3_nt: TGCGCCAGCAGCCCGGGGACAGGGGGCAGTGAGCAGTTCTTC
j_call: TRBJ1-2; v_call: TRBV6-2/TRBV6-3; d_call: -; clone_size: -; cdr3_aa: CASSPLTGYGYTF; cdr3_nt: TGTGCCAGCAGCCCCCTGACAGGCTATGGCTACACCTTC
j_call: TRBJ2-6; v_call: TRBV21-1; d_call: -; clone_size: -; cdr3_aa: CASSKGGGRVDQRFCHSGANVLTF; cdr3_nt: TGTGCCAGCAGCAAAGGTGGGGGCAGGGTAGACCAAAGGTTTTGTCACTCTGGGGCCAACGTCCTGACTTTC
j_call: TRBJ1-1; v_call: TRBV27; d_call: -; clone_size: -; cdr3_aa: CASRLDQGTYTEAFF; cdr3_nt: TGTGCCAGCAGATTAGATCAGGGGACATACACTGAAGCTTTCTTT
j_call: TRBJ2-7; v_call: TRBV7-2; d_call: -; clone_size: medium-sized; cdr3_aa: CASSSFRGGYEQYF; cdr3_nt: TGTGCCAGCAGCTCTTTCAGAGGCGGCTACGAGCAGTACTTC
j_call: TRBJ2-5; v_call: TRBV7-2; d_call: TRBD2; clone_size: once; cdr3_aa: CASSLDGGGAETQYF; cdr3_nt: TGTGCCAGCAGCTTAGATGGCGGGGGGGCGGAGACCCAGTACTTC
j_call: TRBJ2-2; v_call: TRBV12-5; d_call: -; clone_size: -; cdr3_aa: CASYGGTGELFF; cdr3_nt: TGTGCTAGTTATGGGGGGACCGGGGAGCTGTTTTTT
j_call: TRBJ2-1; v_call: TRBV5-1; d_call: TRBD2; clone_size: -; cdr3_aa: CASSLGGTSGEDEQFF; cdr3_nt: TGCGCCAGCAGCTTGGGGGGGACTAGCGGGGAGGATGAGCAGTTCTTC
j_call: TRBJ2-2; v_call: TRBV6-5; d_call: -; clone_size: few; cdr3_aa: CASTGFTGELFF; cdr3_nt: TGTGCCAGCACAGGGTTCACCGGGGAGCTGTTTTTT
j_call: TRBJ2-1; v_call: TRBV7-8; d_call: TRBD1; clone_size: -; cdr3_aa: CASSLQGQFPTTGQFF; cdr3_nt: TGTGCCAGCAGCTTACAGGGACAGTTCCCCACAACAGGGCAGTTCTTC
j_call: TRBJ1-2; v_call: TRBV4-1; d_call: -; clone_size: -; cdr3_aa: CASSQVGGANYGYTF; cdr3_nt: TGCGCCAGCAGCCAAGTTGGGGGGGCTAACTATGGCTACACCTTC
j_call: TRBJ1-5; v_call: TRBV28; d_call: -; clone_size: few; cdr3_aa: CASSTPSGNQPQHF; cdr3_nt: TGTGCCAGCAGTACCCCGTCGGGCAATCAGCCCCAGCATTTT
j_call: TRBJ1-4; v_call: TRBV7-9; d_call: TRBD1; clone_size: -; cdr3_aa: CASSLTGGDFANEKLFF; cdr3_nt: TGTGCCAGCAGCTTAACAGGGGGCGACTTTGCTAATGAAAAACTGTTTTTT